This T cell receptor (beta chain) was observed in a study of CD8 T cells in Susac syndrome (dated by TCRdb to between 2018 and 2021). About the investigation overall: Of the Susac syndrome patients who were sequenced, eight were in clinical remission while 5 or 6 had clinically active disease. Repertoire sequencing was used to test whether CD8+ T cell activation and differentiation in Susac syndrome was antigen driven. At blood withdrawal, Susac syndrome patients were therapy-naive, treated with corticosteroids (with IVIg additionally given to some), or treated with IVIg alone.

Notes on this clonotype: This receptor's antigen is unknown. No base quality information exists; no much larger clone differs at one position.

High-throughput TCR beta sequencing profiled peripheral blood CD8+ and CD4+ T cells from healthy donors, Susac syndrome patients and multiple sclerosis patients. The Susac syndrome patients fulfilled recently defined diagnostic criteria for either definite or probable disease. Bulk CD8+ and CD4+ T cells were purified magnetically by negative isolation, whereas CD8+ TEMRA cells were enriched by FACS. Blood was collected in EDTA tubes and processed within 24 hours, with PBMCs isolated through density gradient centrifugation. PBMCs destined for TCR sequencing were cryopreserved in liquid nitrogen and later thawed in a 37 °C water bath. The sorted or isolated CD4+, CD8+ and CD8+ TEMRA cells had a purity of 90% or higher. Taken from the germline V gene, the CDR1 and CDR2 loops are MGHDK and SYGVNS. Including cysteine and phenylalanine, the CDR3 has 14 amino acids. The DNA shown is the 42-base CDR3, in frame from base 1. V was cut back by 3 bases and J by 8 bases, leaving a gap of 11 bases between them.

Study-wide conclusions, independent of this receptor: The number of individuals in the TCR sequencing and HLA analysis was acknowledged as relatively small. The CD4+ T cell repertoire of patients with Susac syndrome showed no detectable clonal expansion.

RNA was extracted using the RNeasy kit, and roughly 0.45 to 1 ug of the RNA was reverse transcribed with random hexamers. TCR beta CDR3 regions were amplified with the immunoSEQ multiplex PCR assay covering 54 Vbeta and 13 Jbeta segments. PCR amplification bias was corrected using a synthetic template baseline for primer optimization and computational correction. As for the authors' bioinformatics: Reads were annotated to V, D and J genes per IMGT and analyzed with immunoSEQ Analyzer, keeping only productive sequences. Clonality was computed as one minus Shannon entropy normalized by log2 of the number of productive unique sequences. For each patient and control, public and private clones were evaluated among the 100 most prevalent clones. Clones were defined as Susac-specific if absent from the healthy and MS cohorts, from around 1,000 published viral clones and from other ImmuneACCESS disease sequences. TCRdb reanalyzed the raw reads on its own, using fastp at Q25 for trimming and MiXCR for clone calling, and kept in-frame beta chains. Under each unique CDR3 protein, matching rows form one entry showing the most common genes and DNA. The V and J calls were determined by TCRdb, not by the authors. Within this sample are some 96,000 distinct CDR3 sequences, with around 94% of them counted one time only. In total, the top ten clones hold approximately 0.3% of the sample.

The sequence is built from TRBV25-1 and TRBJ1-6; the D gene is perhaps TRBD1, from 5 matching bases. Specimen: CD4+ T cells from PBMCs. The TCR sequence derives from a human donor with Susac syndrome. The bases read TGTGCCAGCAGTGACGCAGGGTGGTATTCACCCCTCCACTTT. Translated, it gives CASSDAGWYSPLHF.